This TCR beta chain was documented in a study of T cell responses to AZD1222 COVID-19 vaccine. Turning to the study itself: Whether given at about 4 or about 12 weeks, second doses were pooled. Whole-study findings and limits: AZD1222 recipients seropositive at baseline numbered only six or seven. White British people made up most donors, females outnumbered males, and clonal diversity was possibly underestimated. Close to half of spike-specific TCRs reportedly recognize unmutated variant regions.

Comment on this clone: Its specificity is unknown.

The V gene lost 1 base and the J gene lost 5 bases, with 9 bases spanning the gap. The germline V gene encodes CDR1 SEHNR and CDR2 FQNEAQ (reference sequence). CDR3 length: 13 residues. Repertoires were generated with immunoSEQ multiplex PCR, while TCRdb's copy carries only in-frame clones and drops some. The top ten hold about a quarter of the sample, which has roughly 100,000 clones, roughly nine tenths seen once. The TCR was taken from an adult in good health. The chain couples TRBV7-9 to TRBJ2-7; either TRBD1 or TRBD2 may fit D (5 bases each). The material sequenced was peripheral blood, taken on day 0 of AZD1222 vaccination. The chain's CDR3 is CASSLDVGDEQYF. DNA for the CDR3: TGTGCCAGCAGCTTAGACGTGGGGGACGAGCAGTACTTC. The complete variable domain, with remaining parts taken from reference TRBV7-9 and TRBJ2-7, reads DTGVSQNPRHKITKRGQNVTFRCDPISEHNRLYWYRQTLGQGPEFLTYFQNEAQLEKSRLLSDRFSAERPKGSFSTLEIQRTEQGDSAMYLCASSLDVGDEQYFGPGTRLTVT.